The 27 T cell receptor beta chains listed next were all sequenced from one sample in a study of cytomegalovirus exposure and HLA in healthy donors. Both 60 Vbeta primers and 13 Jbeta primers went into the PCR. Only in-frame clones appear in the TCRdb table, and some are missing; sequencing was by immunoSEQ multiplex PCR. The sample consists of about 110,000 clones, approximately 70% of them appearing once. Sequencing input: PBMCs. The source of these receptors is a man aged 35-49 years in good health and CMV-seropositive.

The chain carries TRBV19 and TRBJ2-5; D might be TRBD2 (5 bases). V lost 11 bases and J lost 5, with 15 bases in between. The CDR3 is 12 amino acids. Germline V gene lookup returns CDR1 LNHDA and CDR2 SQIVND (reference sequence). The CDR3, as DNA: TGTGCCGATAAAGCTAGCCTGGAGACCCAGTACTTC. It yields the protein CADKASLETQYF.

This chain uses TRBV7-3 with TRBJ1-1; the D gene is possibly TRBD1 (5 bases). Germline-derived CDR1 and CDR2 are SGHTA and FQGTGA. V was cut by 0 bases and J by 4 bases, with 18 bases left in between. The CDR3 covers 17 residues. The CDR3 spells CASSLTGGFGSGTEAFF. For the CDR3, the DNA is TGTGCCAGCAGCTTAACGGGGGGGTTTGGAAGTGGCACTGAAGCTTTCTTT.

The chain joins TRBV14 to TRBJ2-1, with 7 bases aligning to TRBD2. The trim removed 2 bases at V and 8 bases at J, leaving 6 bases unmatched. The germline V gene has CDR1 SGHDN and CDR2 FVKESK. The CDR3 is 14 amino acids. CDR3 loop: CASSQRREQDEQFF. The CDR3 bases are TGTGCCAGCAGCCAACGGCGGGAGCAAGATGAGCAGTTCTTC.

Regarding this clone: The germline gene is not matched at one end of the junction; a read error may be the cause. The chain employs TRBV7-9 and TRBJ1-2; TRBD1 agrees at 10 bases. Germline V gene lookup returns CDR1 SEHNR and CDR2 FQNEAQ (reference sequence). The CDR3 contains 15 residues. The DNA of the CDR3 is TGTGCCAGCAGCTTAGAGACAGGGGGCGCATATGGCTACCCCTTC. The encoded protein is CASSLETGGAYGYPF.

This sequence joins TRBV19 and TRBJ1-2, with a tentative D call TRBD1 (5 bases). Trimming left V 6 bases short and J 7 bases short, with 9 bases between. In germline, CDR1 is LNHDA, CDR2 SQIVND (reference sequence). The CDR3 totals 11 residues. Written as DNA, the CDR3 is TGTGCCAGTAGGACAGACACTGGCTACACCTTC. Its translation is CASRTDTGYTF.

This clone was seen only once. The CDR3 spells CASSPGTSGRETQYF. The CDR3 coding sequence is TGTGCCAGCAGTCCCGGGACTAGCGGTAGGGAGACCCAGTACTTC. This chain joins TRBV28 and TRBJ2-5, with 11 bases aligning to TRBD2. V was pared by 5 bases and J by 5 bases, with 7 bases of the junction left unmatched. The CDR3 covers 15 residues. Germline lookup yields CDR1 MDHEN and CDR2 SYDVKM.

The CDR3 DNA follows: TGTGCCAGCAGCGCGGTTGGGGCGGGACGAGAGACCCAGTACTTC. This codes for CASSAVGAGRETQYF. V and J are TRBV14 and TRBJ2-5; TRBD2 is a possible D gene (6 bases). This CDR3 region has 15 residues. The germline gives CDR1 SGHDN, CDR2 FVKESK. V was cut by 5 bases and J by 4 bases, with 17 bases left in between. The entire variable domain, with the rest obtained from reference TRBV14 and TRBJ2-5, is as follows: EAGVTQFPSHSVIEKGQTVTLRCDPISGHDNLYWYRRVMGKEIKFLLHFVKESKQDESGMPNNRFLAERTGGTYSTLKVQPAELEDSGVYFCASSAVGAGRETQYFGPGTRLLVL.

V and J are TRBV6-1 and TRBJ2-5; TRBD2 matches at 14 bases. Germline V gives CDR1 MNHNS, CDR2 SASEGT. J was trimmed by 5 bases and V by 6 bases; bases with no gene match: 5. The CDR3 contains 15 residues. In DNA form, the CDR3 reads TGTGCCAGCAGAGGGACTAGCGGGAGATCCGAGACCCAGTACTTC. Its protein product is CASRGTSGRSETQYF.

V is TRBV7-2 and J is TRBJ2-3, with 14 nucleotides matching TRBD2. The germline V gene has CDR1 SGHTA and CDR2 FQGNSA. The ends lost 4 bases at V and 5 bases at J; junction bases unmatched: 5. The CDR3 consists of 16 residues. CDR3 nucleotide sequence: TGTGCCAGCAGCTCGGGGACTAGCGGGAGTAAAGATACGCAGTATTTT. Protein product: CASSSGTSGSKDTQYF.

This clone turned up a few times. The genes are TRBV11-2 and TRBJ2-7; possible D gene TRBD2, 5 bases. V was clipped by 1 base and J by 3 bases, with 10 bases between them. This CDR3 region has 14 residues. CDR1 and CDR2 (germline): SGHAT, FQNNGV. The CDR3 sequence: CASSLGGFNYEQYF. Here the CDR3 DNA reads TGTGCCAGCAGCTTAGGAGGGTTTAACTACGAGCAGTACTTC.

The chain uses TRBV2 and TRBJ1-1; 9 bases agree with TRBD1. V dropped 6 bases and J dropped 1; count of bases not matched to a gene: 6. The germline V gene has CDR1 SNHLY and CDR2 FYNNEI. The CDR3 length is 15 residues. CDR3 region: CASSGTGSRNTEAFF. DNA of the CDR3: TGTGCCAGCAGCGGGACAGGGTCTCGGAACACTGAAGCTTTCTTT.

This clone came up once. The chain is built from TRBV10-3 and TRBJ2-1; a possible D gene is TRBD2 (6 bases). This CDR3 contains 13 residues. Trimming cost V 2 bases and J 10 bases, with 12 bases left between them. CDR1 is ENHRY and CDR2 is SYGVKD in the germline V gene. The CDR3 bases are TGTGCCATCAGTGAGGGGTCGGGAGAGGAGCAGTTCTTC. Its protein product is CAISEGSGEEQFF.

V gene TRBV6-5 combines with J gene TRBJ1-1; a weak D match, TRBD1 (6 bases). Trimming pared 5 bases from V and 1 base from J, leaving 8 bases between. The CDR3 contains 13 residues. Germline-derived CDR1 and CDR2 are MNHEY and SVGAGI. CDR3 protein: CASSARGNTEAFF. DNA for the CDR3: TGTGCCAGCAGTGCCAGGGGGAACACTGAAGCTTTCTTT.

The genes are TRBV29-1 and TRBJ1-2, with 7 bases matching TRBD1. Germline V gives CDR1 SQVTM, CDR2 ANQGSEA. The CDR3 runs to 12 residues. V lost 7 bases and J lost 4; bases outside the gene matches: 6. CDR3 sequence: CSAETGLYGYTF. In DNA, the CDR3 is TGCAGCGCAGAGACAGGGCTCTATGGCTACACCTTC.

This CDR3 reads CASSRRDSTYEQYF. CDR3 nucleotide sequence: TGTGCCAGCAGTCGACGGGACAGCACCTACGAGCAGTACTTC. The chain recombines TRBV6-5 with TRBJ2-7; TRBD1 matches at 7 bases. The CDR3 loop spans 14 amino acids. V was pared by 5 bases and J by 2 bases, with 6 bases of the junction left unmatched. The V gene's germline CDR1 is MNHEY and CDR2 SVGAGI.

As for this clone: A read error may account for a junction end that differs from germline. This chain uses TRBV7-9 with TRBJ2-4; D perhaps matches TRBD1 (6 bases). The CDR3 spans 14 residues. Germline-derived CDR1 and CDR2 are SEHNR and FQNEAQ (reference sequence). The CDR3 here is CSSSLSDSSNIQYF. The CDR3 DNA reads TGTTCCAGCAGCTTGTCGGACAGTTCAAACATTCAGTACTTC. Full variable domain (outside the CDR3, taken from reference TRBV7-9 and TRBJ2-4): DTGVSQNPRHKITKRGQNVTFRCDPISEHNRLYWYRQTLGQGPEFLTYFQNEAQLEKSRLLSDRFSAERPKGSFSTLEIQRTEQGDSAMYLCSSSLSDSSNIQYFGAGTRLSVL.

This clone was seen a single time. Other DNA variants within this sample encode the same CDR3. J is TRBJ2-5 and V is TRBV5-6; a possible D gene is TRBD1 (6 bases). The CDR3 has 14 residues. Deletions cut 0 bases from V and 2 bases from J, with 8 bases between. Germline V gene sequence: CDR1 SGHDT, CDR2 YYEEEE. CDR3 DNA: TGTGCCAGCAGCTTGGGGCAGGGGCAAGAGACCCAGTACTTC. Translated: CASSLGQGQETQYF.

The chain links TRBV5-6 to TRBJ1-2; weak D call: TRBD1 (5 bases). The CDR3 loop spans 13 amino acids. V lost 1 base and J lost 6, with 10 bases in between. Germline assignment: CDR1 SGHDT and CDR2 YYEEEE. Here the CDR3 reads CASSLRGYDGYTF. CDR3 sequence (DNA): TGTGCCAGCAGCTTGAGGGGATACGATGGCTACACCTTC.

The V gene is TRBV19, the J gene TRBJ2-7, with 7 bases fitting TRBD1. This CDR3 has 14 amino acids. CDR1 and CDR2 from the germline V gene are LNHDA and SQIVND (reference sequence). V lost 3 bases and J lost 2; bases outside the gene matches: 4. The CDR3 loop is CASSMGTAAYEQYF. The CDR3, as DNA: TGTGCCAGTAGTATGGGGACAGCAGCCTACGAGCAGTACTTC.

The gene calls are TRBV5-5 and TRBJ2-7; 8 positions agree with TRBD1. J lost 3 bases, V lost 4 bases, and 9 bases had no gene match. Germline CDR1 and CDR2: SGHKS and YYEKEE (reference sequence). The CDR3 is 15 residues long. The CDR3 here is CASSPRTGKFYEQYF. In DNA, the CDR3 is TGTGCCAGCAGCCCCAGGACAGGGAAATTCTACGAGCAGTACTTC.

V gene TRBV14 combines with J gene TRBJ2-1; 7 positions agree with TRBD2. CDR1 SGHDN and CDR2 FVKESK come from the germline V gene. Germline trimming cut 6 bases from V and 12 bases from J; bases unmatched to any gene: 14. The length of the CDR3 is 14 residues. CDR3 protein: CASSDKVAGRGQFF. The DNA of the CDR3 is TGTGCCAGCAGTGACAAGGTAGCGGGTCGGGGGCAGTTCTTC.

A few counts support this clone. The chain combines TRBV6-6 with TRBJ1-5; TRBD1 agrees at 8 bases. The ends lost 0 bases at V and 7 bases at J; junction bases unmatched: 5. Germline V CDR1 and CDR2: MNHNY, SVGAGI (reference sequence). This CDR3 comprises 15 residues. Here the CDR3 reads CASSYSSGGGQPQHF. As DNA, the CDR3 is TGTGCCAGCAGTTACTCATCAGGGGGCGGGCAGCCCCAGCATTTT.

The chain joins TRBV10-2 to TRBJ1-1, with TRBD1 as a possible D gene (5 bases). The CDR3 totals 16 residues. Trimming pared 0 bases from V and 9 bases from J, leaving 20 bases between. From germline, CDR1 is WSHSY and CDR2 SAAADI. CDR3 region: CASSESRIWGGFKAFF. CDR3 coding DNA: TGCGCCAGCAGTGAGTCCAGAATCTGGGGGGGTTTTAAAGCTTTCTTT.

This clone was found a few times. The chain links TRBV11-2 to TRBJ1-1, with a weak D call TRBD1 (5 bases). This CDR3 is 14 amino acids long. CDR1 is SGHAT, CDR2 FQNNGV, per germline. V shed 3 bases and J shed 4 bases, with 12 bases lying between them. The CDR3 DNA reads TGTGCCAGCAGCTTCGGGGGATTGAGCACTGAAGCTTTCTTT. It specifies CASSFGGLSTEAFF.

The chain uses TRBV19 and TRBJ1-1, with D unclear. Per germline, CDR1 LNHDA and CDR2 SQIVND (reference sequence). V was cut by 3 bases and J by 5 bases, with 13 bases left in between. This CDR3 contains 14 residues. CDR3: CASSITGLLTEAFF. CDR3 DNA sequence: TGTGCCAGTAGTATCACCGGACTTCTGACTGAAGCTTTCTTT.

This chain uses TRBV7-9 with TRBJ1-1; TRBD1 matches 7 bases. Trimming cost V 4 bases and J 11 bases; bases outside gene matches: 7. The CDR3 is 12 amino acids. Germline V CDR1 and CDR2: SEHNR, FQNEAQ (reference sequence). The CDR3 DNA sequence: TGTGCCAGCAGCTATGGGGACAGTGAGGCTTTCTTT. It codes for CASSYGDSEAFF.

V usage is TRBV5-6 and J usage is TRBJ2-7, with a possible D match to TRBD2 (6 bases). With 0 bases removed from V and 4 bases from J, the gap between germline ends came to 11 bases. This CDR3 contains 14 residues. Germline lookup yields CDR1 SGHDT and CDR2 YYEEEE. The CDR3 here is CASSLGGERYEQYV. CDR3 sequence (DNA): TGTGCCAGCAGCTTGGGGGGGGAGCGGTACGAGCAGTACGTC.